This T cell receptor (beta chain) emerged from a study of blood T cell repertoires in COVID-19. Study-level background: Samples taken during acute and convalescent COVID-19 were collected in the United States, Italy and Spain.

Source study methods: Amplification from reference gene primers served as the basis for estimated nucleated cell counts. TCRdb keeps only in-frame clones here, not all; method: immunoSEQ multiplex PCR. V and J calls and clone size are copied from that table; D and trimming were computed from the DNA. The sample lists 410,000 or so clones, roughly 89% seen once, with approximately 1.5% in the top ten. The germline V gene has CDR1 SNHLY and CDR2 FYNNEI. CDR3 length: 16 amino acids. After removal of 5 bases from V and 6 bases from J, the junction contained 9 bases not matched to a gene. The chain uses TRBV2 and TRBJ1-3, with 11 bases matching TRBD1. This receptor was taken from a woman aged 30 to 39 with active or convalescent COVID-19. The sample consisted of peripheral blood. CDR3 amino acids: CASSRPGTGGVNTIYF. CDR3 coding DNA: TGTGCCAGCAGTCGTCCCGGGACAGGGGGAGTAAACACCATATATTTT.